Listed here are 29 T cell receptor beta chains from one sample, sequenced in a study of T cell changes during pregnancy in multiple sclerosis. Using immunoSEQ multiplex PCR, the repertoire was profiled, and TCRdb retains in-frame clones only, with some absent. The sample holds around 71,000 clones; about 92% are singletons and the top ten take 1.4% to 1.5%. The sample consisted of peripheral blood, taken after pregnancy. These receptors were collected from a female donor with multiple sclerosis, enrolled in a pregnancy study.

V gene TRBV2 combines with J gene TRBJ2-7; D gene uncertain. Trimming shortened V by 3 bases and J by 6 bases, and 12 bases separated the two germline ends. Germline lookup yields CDR1 SNHLY and CDR2 FYNNEI. The CDR3 spans 13 residues. This chain's CDR3 is CASSDFLEAEQYF. The CDR3 nucleotides are TGTGCCAGCAGTGACTTCTTAGAGGCCGAGCAGTACTTC.

The chain has TRBV19 and TRBJ1-5, with D possibly being TRBD1 (5 bases). CDR1 and CDR2 (germline): LNHDA, SQIVND (reference sequence). The CDR3 is 15 residues long. Trimming shortened V by 3 bases and J by 4 bases, and 13 bases separated the two germline ends. Here the CDR3 reads CASSIIGAANQPQHF. The CDR3 DNA reads as TGTGCCAGTAGTATCATAGGGGCCGCGAATCAGCCCCAGCATTTT.

The table lists this clone with a count of one. V is TRBV6-4 and J is TRBJ2-7, with 10 bases lining up with TRBD2. The CDR3 consists of 17 residues. CDR1 is MRHNA, CDR2 SNTAGT, per germline. With V trimmed by 0 bases and J by 5 bases, 10 bases remained unmatched. CDR3 in DNA: TGTGCCAGCAGTGACTCGGCTAGCGGGAGCTATAGTAACGAGCAGTACTTC. Translating it yields CASSDSASGSYSNEQYF.

V and J are TRBV4-3 and TRBJ2-3, with D possibly matching TRBD2 (5 bases). The germline gives CDR1 LGHNA, CDR2 YSLEER. The CDR3 consists of 16 residues. Trimming cost V 1 base and J 3 bases, with 14 bases left between them. The CDR3 region is CASSQGWGVVTDTQYF. CDR3 nucleotide sequence: TGCGCCAGCAGCCAAGGATGGGGAGTAGTGACAGATACGCAGTATTTT.

The DNA for the CDR3 is TGCGCCAGCAGTCTTAATTCCGGGACAGACATCTATGGCTACACCTTC. Encoded protein: CASSLNSGTDIYGYTF. V gene TRBV4-1 combines with J gene TRBJ1-2; 7 nucleotides line up with TRBD1. The CDR3 contains 16 residues. CDR1 and CDR2 from the germline V gene are MGHRA and YSYEKL. The V segment lost 6 bases and the J segment 4 bases; nucleotides outside the gene matches: 14.

The CDR3 is CASSLGAGGPAEQYF. In DNA form, the CDR3 reads TGTGCCAGCAGCTTAGGAGCGGGAGGTCCCGCCGAGCAGTACTTC. The gene calls are TRBV11-2 and TRBJ2-7, with 9 positions matching TRBD2. This CDR3 is built from 15 residues. Trimming at V came to 1 base and at J to 6 bases, leaving 7 bases not matched to a gene. The germline CDR1 and CDR2 sequences are SGHAT and FQNNGV.

This clone has just a few counts. The chain recombines TRBV4-1 with TRBJ1-1; D uncertain. The germline CDR1 and CDR2 sequences are MGHRA and YSYEKL. This CDR3 is 14 amino acids long. V gave up 0 bases and J gave up 4 bases, with 9 bases separating them. CDR3 sequence reads: CASSQDSKRTEAFF. DNA of the CDR3: TGCGCCAGCAGCCAAGATTCAAAGCGCACTGAAGCTTTCTTT.

This chain connects TRBV29-1 to TRBJ2-2; TRBD2 matches 12 bases. The CDR3 is made up of 15 amino acids. Germline values: CDR1 SQVTM, CDR2 ANQGSEA. The ends lost 3 bases at V and 7 bases at J; junction bases unmatched: 6. CDR3 in DNA: TGCAGCGTTGAGCTAGCGGGAGGGAAAGTCGGGGAGCTGTTTTTT. Protein sequence: CSVELAGGKVGELFF.

The chain carries TRBV14 and TRBJ2-5; 11 nucleotides agree with TRBD2. The CDR3 runs to 17 residues. Looked up from germline, CDR1 is SGHDN and CDR2 is FVKESK. The V segment lost 0 bases and the J segment 1 base; nucleotides outside the gene matches: 4. The CDR3 region has the DNA TGTGCCAGCAGCCAAGATGTAGCGGGAGGGCCCCAAGAGACCCAGTACTTC. It encodes CASSQDVAGGPQETQYF.

The chain carries TRBV7-9 and TRBJ1-1, with a weak D call TRBD1 (5 bases). V was pared by 3 bases and J by 5 bases, with 10 bases between. This CDR3 is built from 13 residues. Germline V gene lookup returns CDR1 SEHNR and CDR2 FQNEAQ (reference sequence). For the CDR3, the DNA is TGTGCCAGCAGCTTCGGACAATCGACTGAAGCTTTCTTT. Translation: CASSFGQSTEAFF. The full variable domain, rest sourced from reference TRBV7-9 and TRBJ1-1, is DTGVSQNPRHKITKRGQNVTFRCDPISEHNRLYWYRQTLGQGPEFLTYFQNEAQLEKSRLLSDRFSAERPKGSFSTLEIQRTEQGDSAMYLCASSFGQSTEAFFGQGTRLTVV.

The chain joins TRBV29-1 to TRBJ1-2; 7 bases align to TRBD1. The CDR3 is made up of 13 amino acids. With 1 base clipped from V and 5 bases from J, the junction kept 4 bases outside the gene matches. Per germline, CDR1 SQVTM and CDR2 ANQGSEA. The CDR3 bases are TGCAGCGTTGAAGGAGGGACAGATTATGGCTACACCTTC. Protein product: CSVEGGTDYGYTF.

The chain has TRBV9 and TRBJ2-7; 13 nucleotides line up with TRBD2. J was trimmed by 4 bases and V by 4 bases; bases with no gene match: 8. The CDR3 contains 16 residues. Germline CDR1 SGDLS, CDR2 YYNGEE. CDR3 sequence: CASSTGLAGEDYEQYF. In DNA, the CDR3 is TGTGCCAGCAGCACTGGACTAGCGGGAGAAGATTACGAGCAGTACTTC.

The chain carries TRBV7-9 and TRBJ2-1; TRBD2 agrees at 10 bases. Trimming took 3 bases from V and 5 from J; bases not matched to a gene: 1. CDR3 length equals 14 residues. Germline-derived CDR1 and CDR2 are SEHNR and FQNEAQ (reference sequence). CDR3 loop: CASSLGTSDNEQFF. The CDR3 DNA sequence: TGTGCCAGCAGCTTGGGGACTAGCGACAATGAGCAGTTCTTC.

The rearrangement joins TRBV6-1 to TRBJ2-6; D not resolved. The CDR3 spans 15 residues. V was clipped by 6 bases and J by 0 bases, with 9 bases between them. Germline CDR1 MNHNS, CDR2 SASEGT. CDR3 sequence: CASSTKTSGANVLTF. The CDR3 bases are TGTGCCAGCAGCACTAAGACCTCTGGGGCCAACGTCCTGACTTTC.

The V and J genes are TRBV6-5 and TRBJ1-2; D not resolved. CDR1 is MNHEY, CDR2 SVGAGI, per germline. This CDR3 region has 14 residues. V was shortened by 10 bases and J by 0 bases, with 15 bases between the two germline ends. The CDR3 reads CATADIRSNYGYTF. The CDR3 DNA sequence: TGTGCCACGGCCGACATACGATCTAACTATGGCTACACCTTC.

A single count supports this clone. The J gene is TRBJ1-2, the V gene TRBV29-1; tentatively, D is TRBD1 (6 bases). The CDR3 is made up of 14 amino acids. From germline, CDR1 is SQVTM and CDR2 ANQGSEA. The ends were cut back, 1 base at V and 4 bases at J, with 13 bases in the middle. The CDR3: CSVEGTEISYGYTF. The CDR3 DNA reads TGCAGCGTTGAAGGGACAGAGATCTCCTATGGCTACACCTTC.

The chain employs TRBV7-9 and TRBJ1-2, with D unresolved. The ends were cut back, 5 bases at V and 8 bases at J, with 30 bases in the middle. Germline lookup yields CDR1 SEHNR and CDR2 FQNEAQ (reference sequence). The CDR3 has 18 amino acids. CDR3 in amino acids: CASSPPPISTLSRRGYTF. The CDR3 DNA reads as TGTGCCAGCAGCCCTCCCCCCATTTCGACCCTTTCCAGGAGGGGCTACACCTTC. Full variable domain (remainder filled in from reference TRBV7-9 and TRBJ1-2): DTGVSQNPRHKITKRGQNVTFRCDPISEHNRLYWYRQTLGQGPEFLTYFQNEAQLEKSRLLSDRFSAERPKGSFSTLEIQRTEQGDSAMYLCASSPPPISTLSRRGYTFGSGTRLTVV.

The chain recombines TRBV5-1 with TRBJ2-1, with D maybe TRBD2 (5 bases). In germline, CDR1 is SGHRS, CDR2 YFSETQ. V was trimmed by 0 bases and J by 8 bases, leaving 9 bases between them. The CDR3 is 13 residues long. The CDR3 bases are TGCGCCAGCAGCTTGGGAGGGAAGGATGAGCAGTTCTTC. This translates into CASSLGGKDEQFF.

This chain links TRBV19 with TRBJ1-2; 7 bases agree with TRBD1. The CDR3 length is 14 residues. The J segment lost 0 bases and the V segment lost 4 bases, leaving 2 bases of the junction unmatched. The germline CDR1 and CDR2 sequences are LNHDA and SQIVND (reference sequence). The CDR3 coding sequence is TGTGCCAGTAGTAGGGACAGAACTAACTATGGCTACACCTTC. This codes for CASSRDRTNYGYTF.

The chain links TRBV5-6 to TRBJ2-1, with D possibly being TRBD2 (6 bases). V lost 3 bases and J lost 7, with 17 bases in between. The germline CDR1 and CDR2 sequences are SGHDT and YYEEEE. The CDR3 spans 15 residues. The CDR3 DNA reads TGTGCCAGCAGCTCTCCTCCGGCGGGGCTAAATGAGCAGTTCTTC. Its translation is CASSSPPAGLNEQFF.

The chain recombines TRBV2 with TRBJ1-5, with D tentatively TRBD1 (5 bases). V dropped 1 base and J dropped 6 bases, with 16 bases sitting between them. CDR1 and CDR2 from the germline V gene are SNHLY and FYNNEI. This CDR3 region has 16 residues. The CDR3 loop is CASSEGVSGHGQPQHF. CDR3 nucleotides: TGTGCCAGCAGTGAAGGGGTATCAGGGCACGGTCAGCCCCAGCATTTT.

The chain links TRBV18 to TRBJ2-1; perhaps TRBD2 as D (5 bases). The CDR3 loop spans 16 amino acids. CDR1 is KGHSH, CDR2 LQKENI, per germline. Trimming took off 3 bases at V and 4 bases at J, with 16 bases between the two ends. The CDR3 loop is CASSPGVAPLYNEQFF. DNA for the CDR3: TGTGCCAGCTCACCTGGGGTAGCGCCCTTATACAATGAGCAGTTCTTC.

J is TRBJ2-1 and V is TRBV28, with a tentative D call TRBD1 (6 bases). This CDR3 spans 17 amino acids. V gave up 8 bases and J gave up 2 bases, with 22 bases separating them. Germline-derived CDR1 and CDR2 are MDHEN and SYDVKM. This CDR3 reads CASLPRGSGDPYNEQFF. In nucleotides, the CDR3 is TGTGCCAGCCTCCCGAGGGGGAGCGGAGACCCCTACAATGAGCAGTTCTTC. The full variable domain, completed using reference TRBV28 and TRBJ2-1, is DVKVTQSSRYLVKRTGEKVFLECVQDMDHENMFWYRQDPGLGLRLIYFSYDVKMKEKGDIPEGYSVSREKKERFSLILESASTNQTSMYLCASLPRGSGDPYNEQFFGPGTRLTVL.

The chain joins TRBV10-3 to TRBJ2-3; 9 positions agree with TRBD2. Per the germline V gene, CDR1 is ENHRY and CDR2 is SYGVKD. V lost 9 bases to trimming and J lost 3 bases; unmatched junction nucleotides: 10. The CDR3 spans 15 residues. Written as DNA, the CDR3 is TGTGCCATTTATCATCCTAGCGGGACGACAGATACGCAGTATTTT. Its protein product is CAIYHPSGTTDTQYF.

J is TRBJ2-4 and V is TRBV11-2, with a weak D call TRBD2 (5 bases). This CDR3 region has 14 residues. Germline V gene data show CDR1 as SGHAT and CDR2 as FQNNGV. V gave up 0 bases and J gave up 3 bases, with 6 bases separating them. The CDR3, as DNA: TGTGCCAGCAGCTTAGATCGGGGCAAAAACATTCAGTACTTC. Protein sequence: CASSLDRGKNIQYF. Full variable domain (remainder filled in from reference TRBV11-2 and TRBJ2-4): EAGVAQSPRYKIIEKRQSVAFWCNPISGHATLYWYQQILGQGPKLLIQFQNNGVVDDSQLPKDRFSAERLKGVDSTLKIQPAKLEDSAVYLCASSLDRGKNIQYFGAGTRLSVL.

Only one count was recorded for this clone. The chain employs TRBV5-1 and TRBJ2-7; D possibly corresponds to TRBD1 (6 bases). The CDR3 totals 15 residues. CDR1 SGHRS and CDR2 YFSETQ come from the germline V gene. Trimming removed 0 bases at V and 2 bases at J, with 12 bases between. CDR3 residues: CASSLGRDKTYEQYF. DNA for the CDR3: TGCGCCAGCAGCTTGGGTAGGGACAAGACCTACGAGCAGTACTTC.

The chain couples TRBV5-1 to TRBJ2-5, with no clear D. V gave up 0 bases and J gave up 5 bases, with 17 bases separating them. Germline CDR1 is SGHRS and CDR2 is YFSETQ. CDR3 size: 16 residues. CDR3 in amino acids: CASSLAQVNPQETQYF. CDR3 coding DNA: TGCGCCAGCAGCTTGGCCCAAGTAAACCCGCAGGAGACCCAGTACTTC.

The chain couples TRBV18 to TRBJ1-1; D is unclear. Germline loops: CDR1 KGHSH, CDR2 LQKENI. The V end lost 0 bases, the J end lost 12 bases, and 14 bases lay between the germline ends. The CDR3 has 13 amino acids. CDR3 DNA: TGTGCCAGCTCACCACCGGGAGGGTTGGAGACTTTCTTT. Residues: CASSPPGGLETFF.

The chain is built from TRBV18 and TRBJ2-7, with D maybe TRBD2 (6 bases). V lost 2 bases and J 7 bases, leaving 12 bases between the germline ends. The CDR3 is 13 amino acids. Germline values: CDR1 KGHSH, CDR2 LQKENI. In DNA, the CDR3 is TGTGCCAGCTCACCAAACCGGGAGAGAGAGCAGTACTTC. This gives the protein CASSPNREREQYF.